Here is one T cell receptor (beta chain) with its context. Primers included in the PCR were 60 Vbeta and 13 Jbeta primers. Here immunoSEQ multiplex PCR was the method, and the copy in TCRdb shows in-frame clones only, minus some. The profile shows 65,000 to 75,000 clones, about two thirds of them singletons. This CDR3 spans 13 amino acids. V lost 1 base and J lost 2, with 5 bases in between. The entry originates in a study of cytomegalovirus exposure and HLA in healthy donors. Study in general: In an earlier analysis, approximately 120 million unique TCR beta sequences were found from 150 million to 200 million T cells.

Material: PBMCs. The receptor was derived from a woman in her twenties or thirties in good health and CMV-seronegative. V and J are TRBV23-1 and TRBJ1-2, with D uncertain. TRBV23-1 is filed as an ORF, its function uncertain. The CDR3 DNA is TGCGCCAGCAGTCAATACCGGAACTATGGCTACACCTTC. Its protein is CASSQYRNYGYTF.